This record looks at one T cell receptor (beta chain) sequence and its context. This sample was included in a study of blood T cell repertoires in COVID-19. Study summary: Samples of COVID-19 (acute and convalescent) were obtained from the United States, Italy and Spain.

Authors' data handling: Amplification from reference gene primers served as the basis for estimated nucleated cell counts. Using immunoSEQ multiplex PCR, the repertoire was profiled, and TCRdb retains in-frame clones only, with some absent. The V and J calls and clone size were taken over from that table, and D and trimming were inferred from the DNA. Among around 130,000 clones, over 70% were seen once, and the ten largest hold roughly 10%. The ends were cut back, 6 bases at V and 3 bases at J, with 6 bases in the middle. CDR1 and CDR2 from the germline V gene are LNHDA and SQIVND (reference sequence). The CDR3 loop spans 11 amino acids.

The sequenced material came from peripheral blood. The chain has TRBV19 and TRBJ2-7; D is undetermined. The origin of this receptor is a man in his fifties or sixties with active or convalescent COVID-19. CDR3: CASSYDYEQYF. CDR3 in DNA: TGTGCCAGTAGCTACGACTACGAGCAGTACTTC.